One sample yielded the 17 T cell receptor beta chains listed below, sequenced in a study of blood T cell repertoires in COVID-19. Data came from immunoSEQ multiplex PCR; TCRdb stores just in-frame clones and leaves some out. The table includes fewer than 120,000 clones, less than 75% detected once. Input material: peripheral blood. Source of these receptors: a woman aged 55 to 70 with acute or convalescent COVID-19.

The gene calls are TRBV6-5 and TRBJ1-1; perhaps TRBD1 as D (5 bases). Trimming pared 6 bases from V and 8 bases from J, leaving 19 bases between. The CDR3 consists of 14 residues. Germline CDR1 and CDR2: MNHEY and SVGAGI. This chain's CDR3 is CASRGWVRGNEAFF. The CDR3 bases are TGTGCCAGCAGGGGGTGGGTAAGGGGAAACGAAGCTTTCTTT.

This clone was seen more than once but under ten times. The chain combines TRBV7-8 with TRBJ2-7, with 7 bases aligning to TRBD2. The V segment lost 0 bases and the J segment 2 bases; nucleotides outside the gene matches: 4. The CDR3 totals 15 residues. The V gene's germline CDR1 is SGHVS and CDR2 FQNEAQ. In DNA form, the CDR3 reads TGTGCCAGCAGCTTAGCCCCTAGCGGTACCTACGAGCAGTACTTC. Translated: CASSLAPSGTYEQYF.

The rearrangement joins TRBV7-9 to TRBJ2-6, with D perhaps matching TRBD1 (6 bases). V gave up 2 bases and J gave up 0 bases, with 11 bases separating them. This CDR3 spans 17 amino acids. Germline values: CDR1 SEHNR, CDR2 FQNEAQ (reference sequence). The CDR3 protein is CASSLTGSSSGANVLTF. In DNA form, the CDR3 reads TGTGCCAGCAGCTTAACAGGGAGTAGCTCTGGGGCCAACGTCCTGACTTTC.

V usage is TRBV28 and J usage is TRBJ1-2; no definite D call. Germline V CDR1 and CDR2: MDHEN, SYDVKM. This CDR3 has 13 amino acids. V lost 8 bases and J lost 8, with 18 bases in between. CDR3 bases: TGTGCCAGCCGTACTAACGAGGGAAGGGGCTACACCTTC. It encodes CASRTNEGRGYTF.

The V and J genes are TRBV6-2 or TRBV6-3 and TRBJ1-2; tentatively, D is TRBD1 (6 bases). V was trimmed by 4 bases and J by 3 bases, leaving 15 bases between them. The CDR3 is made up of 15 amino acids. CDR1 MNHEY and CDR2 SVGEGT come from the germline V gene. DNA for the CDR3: TGTGCCAGCAGTTCTGCGGGTACAGGGTACTATGGCTACACCTTC. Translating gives CASSSAGTGYYGYTF.

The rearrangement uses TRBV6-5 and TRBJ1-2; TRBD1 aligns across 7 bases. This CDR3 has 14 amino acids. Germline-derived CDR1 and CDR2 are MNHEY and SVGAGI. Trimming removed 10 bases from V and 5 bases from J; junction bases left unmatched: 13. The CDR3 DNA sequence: TGTGCCACCAGAGGGGAACAGGGGATTTATGGCTACACCTTC. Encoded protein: CATRGEQGIYGYTF.

The CDR3 here is CASSAAGGMGETQYF. CDR3 DNA: TGTGCCAGCAGCGCCGCGGGGGGTATGGGAGAGACCCAGTACTTC. V and J are TRBV9 and TRBJ2-5, with 8 bases lining up with TRBD2. The trim removed 3 bases at V and 4 bases at J, leaving 8 bases unmatched. CDR1 and CDR2 (germline): SGDLS, YYNGEE. The CDR3 runs to 15 residues.

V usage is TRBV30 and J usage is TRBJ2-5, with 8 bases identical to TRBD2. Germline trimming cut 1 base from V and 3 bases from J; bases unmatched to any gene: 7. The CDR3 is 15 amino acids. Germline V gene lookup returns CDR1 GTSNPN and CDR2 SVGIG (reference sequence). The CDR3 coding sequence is TGTGCCTGGAGTGGGGGTGCAGCGGGGGAAGAGACCCAGTACTTC. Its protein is CAWSGGAAGEETQYF. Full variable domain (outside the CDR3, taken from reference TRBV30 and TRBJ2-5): SQTIHQWPATLVQPVGSPLSLECTVEGTSNPNLYWYRQAAGRGLQLLFYSVGIGQISSEVPQNLSASRPQDRQFILSSKKLLLSDSGFYLCAWSGGAAGEETQYFGPGTRLLVL.

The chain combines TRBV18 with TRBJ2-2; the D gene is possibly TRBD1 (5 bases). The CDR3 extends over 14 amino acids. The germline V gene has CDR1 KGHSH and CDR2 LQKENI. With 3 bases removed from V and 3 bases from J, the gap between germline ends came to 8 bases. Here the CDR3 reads CASSPGRDTGELFF. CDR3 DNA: TGTGCCAGCTCACCGGGCAGGGACACCGGGGAGCTGTTTTTT.

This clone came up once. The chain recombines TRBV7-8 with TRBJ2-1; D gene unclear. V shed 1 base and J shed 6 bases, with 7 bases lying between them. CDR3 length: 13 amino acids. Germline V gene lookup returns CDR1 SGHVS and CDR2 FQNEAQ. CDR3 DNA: TGTGCCAGCAGCTTAGGTGCGGTCAATGAGCAGTTCTTC. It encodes CASSLGAVNEQFF.

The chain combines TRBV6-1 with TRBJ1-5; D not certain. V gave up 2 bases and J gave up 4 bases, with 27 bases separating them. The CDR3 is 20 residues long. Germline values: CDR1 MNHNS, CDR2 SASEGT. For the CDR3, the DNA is TGTGCCAGCAGTGAATTAAATTTTATCCAGGCACGTACCAGAAATCAGCCCCAGCATTTT. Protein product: CASSELNFIQARTRNQPQHF.

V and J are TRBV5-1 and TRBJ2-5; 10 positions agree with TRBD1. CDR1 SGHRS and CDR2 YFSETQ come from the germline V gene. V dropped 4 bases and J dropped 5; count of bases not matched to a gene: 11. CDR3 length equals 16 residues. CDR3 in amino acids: CASSPGAGTGVETQYF. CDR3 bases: TGCGCCAGCAGCCCCGGGGCTGGGACAGGGGTGGAGACCCAGTACTTC.

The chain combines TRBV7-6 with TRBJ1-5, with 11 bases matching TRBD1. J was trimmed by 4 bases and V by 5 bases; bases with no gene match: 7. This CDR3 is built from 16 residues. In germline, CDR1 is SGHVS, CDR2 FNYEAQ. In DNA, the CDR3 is TGTGCCAGCAGCCTTGGGACAGGGGGTCATAATCAGCCCCAGCATTTT. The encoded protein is CASSLGTGGHNQPQHF.

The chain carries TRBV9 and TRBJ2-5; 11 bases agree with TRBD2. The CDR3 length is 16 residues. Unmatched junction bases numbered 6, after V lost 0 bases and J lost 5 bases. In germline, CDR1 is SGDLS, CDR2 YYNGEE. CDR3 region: CASSVEVAGGRETQYF. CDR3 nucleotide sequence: TGTGCCAGCAGCGTAGAGGTAGCGGGGGGGCGCGAGACCCAGTACTTC.

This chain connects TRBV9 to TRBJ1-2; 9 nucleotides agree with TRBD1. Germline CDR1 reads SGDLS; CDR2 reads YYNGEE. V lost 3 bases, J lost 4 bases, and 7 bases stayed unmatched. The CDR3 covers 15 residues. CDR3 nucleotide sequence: TGTGCCAGCAGCGCCACAGGGGGCGCAGGCTATGGCTACACCTTC. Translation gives CASSATGGAGYGYTF.

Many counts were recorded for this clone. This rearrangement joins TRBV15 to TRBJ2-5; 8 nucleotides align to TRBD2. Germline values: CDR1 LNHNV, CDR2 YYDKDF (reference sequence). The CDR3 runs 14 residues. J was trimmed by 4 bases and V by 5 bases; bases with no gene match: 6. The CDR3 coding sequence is TGTGCCACCAGCCTCCGGGGGGGCGGAGAGACCCAGTACTTC. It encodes CATSLRGGGETQYF.

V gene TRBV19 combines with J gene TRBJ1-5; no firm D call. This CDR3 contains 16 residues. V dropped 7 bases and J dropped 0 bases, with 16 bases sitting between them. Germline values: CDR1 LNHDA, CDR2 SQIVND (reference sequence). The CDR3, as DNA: TGTGCCAGTATAGGTCAGGCGCTTTATAGCAATCAGCCCCAGCATTTT. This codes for CASIGQALYSNQPQHF.